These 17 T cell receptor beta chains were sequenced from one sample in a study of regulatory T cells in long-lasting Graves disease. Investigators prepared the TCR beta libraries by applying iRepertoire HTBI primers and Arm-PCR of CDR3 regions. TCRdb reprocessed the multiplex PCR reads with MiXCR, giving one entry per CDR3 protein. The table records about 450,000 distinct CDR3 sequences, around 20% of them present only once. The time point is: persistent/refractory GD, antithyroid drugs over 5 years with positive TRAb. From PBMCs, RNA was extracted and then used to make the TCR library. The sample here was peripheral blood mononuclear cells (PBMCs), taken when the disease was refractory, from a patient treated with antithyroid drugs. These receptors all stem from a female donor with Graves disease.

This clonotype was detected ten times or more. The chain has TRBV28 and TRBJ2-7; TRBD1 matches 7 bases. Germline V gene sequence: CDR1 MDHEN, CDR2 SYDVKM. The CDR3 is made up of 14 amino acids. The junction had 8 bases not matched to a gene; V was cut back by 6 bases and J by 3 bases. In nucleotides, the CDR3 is TGTGCCAGCAGGTTCCAGGGGACAGACTACGAGCAGTACTTC. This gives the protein CASRFQGTDYEQYF.

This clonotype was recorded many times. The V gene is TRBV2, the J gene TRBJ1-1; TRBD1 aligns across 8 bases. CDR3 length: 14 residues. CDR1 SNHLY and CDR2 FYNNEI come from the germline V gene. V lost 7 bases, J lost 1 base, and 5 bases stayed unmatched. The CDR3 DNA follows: TGTGCCAGCACCATAGACAGGGGGAACACTGAAGCTTTCTTT. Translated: CASTIDRGNTEAFF.

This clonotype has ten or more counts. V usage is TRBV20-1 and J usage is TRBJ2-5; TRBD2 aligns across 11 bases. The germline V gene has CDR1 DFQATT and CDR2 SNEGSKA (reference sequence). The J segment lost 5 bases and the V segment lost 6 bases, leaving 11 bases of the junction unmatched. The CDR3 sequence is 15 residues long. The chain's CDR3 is CSAPVLAGGIETQYF. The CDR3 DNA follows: TGCAGTGCGCCAGTCCTAGCGGGAGGAATTGAGACCCAGTACTTC.

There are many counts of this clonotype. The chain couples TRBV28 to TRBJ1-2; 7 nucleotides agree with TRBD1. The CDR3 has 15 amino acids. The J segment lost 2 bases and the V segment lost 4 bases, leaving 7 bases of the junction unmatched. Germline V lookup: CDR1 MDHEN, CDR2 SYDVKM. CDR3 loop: CASSSYGQDNYGYTF. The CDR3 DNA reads TGTGCCAGCAGTTCCTACGGACAGGACAACTATGGCTACACCTTC.

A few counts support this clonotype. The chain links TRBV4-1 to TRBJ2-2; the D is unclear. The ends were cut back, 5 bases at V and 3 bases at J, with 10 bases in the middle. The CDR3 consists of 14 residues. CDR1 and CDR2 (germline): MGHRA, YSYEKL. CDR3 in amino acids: CASSIHLYTGELFF. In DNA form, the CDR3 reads TGCGCCAGCAGCATACACCTTTACACCGGGGAGCTGTTTTTT.

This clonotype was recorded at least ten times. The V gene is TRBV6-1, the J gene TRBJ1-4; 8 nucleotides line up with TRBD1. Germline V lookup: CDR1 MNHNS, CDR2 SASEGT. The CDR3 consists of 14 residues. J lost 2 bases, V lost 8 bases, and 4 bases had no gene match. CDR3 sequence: CASWRQGTNEKLFF. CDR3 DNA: TGTGCCAGCTGGCGACAGGGGACTAATGAAAAACTGTTTTTT.

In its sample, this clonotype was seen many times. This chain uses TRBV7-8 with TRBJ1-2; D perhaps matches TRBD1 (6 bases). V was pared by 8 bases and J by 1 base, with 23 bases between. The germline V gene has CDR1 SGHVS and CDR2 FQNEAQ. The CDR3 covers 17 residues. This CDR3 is CASRQGPQVGVNYGYTF. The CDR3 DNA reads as TGTGCCAGCCGGCAGGGGCCACAGGTCGGGGTTAACTATGGCTACACCTTC.

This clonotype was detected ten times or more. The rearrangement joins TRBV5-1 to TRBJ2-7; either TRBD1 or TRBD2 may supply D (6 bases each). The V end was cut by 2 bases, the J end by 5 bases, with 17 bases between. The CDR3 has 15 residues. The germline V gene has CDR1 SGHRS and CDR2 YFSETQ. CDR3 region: CASSFGGLRGDEQYF. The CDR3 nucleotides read TGCGCCAGCAGCTTTGGGGGGCTTCGCGGCGACGAGCAGTACTTC.

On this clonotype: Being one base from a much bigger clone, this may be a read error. DNA for the CDR3: TGCAGCGTTGAGGCTAGCGGGAGCGAGCAGTACTTC. This gives the protein CSVEASGSEQYF. The genes are TRBV29-1 and TRBJ2-7; TRBD2 agrees at 10 bases. The CDR3 runs 12 residues. Trimming removed 3 bases from V and 6 bases from J; junction bases left unmatched: 2. CDR1 and CDR2 from the germline V gene are SQVTM and ANQGSEA.

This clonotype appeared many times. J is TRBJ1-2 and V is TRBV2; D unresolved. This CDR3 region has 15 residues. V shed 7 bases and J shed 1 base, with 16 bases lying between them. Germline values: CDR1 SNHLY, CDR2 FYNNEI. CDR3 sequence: CASTERDKLNYGYTF. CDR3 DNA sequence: TGTGCCAGCACCGAAAGAGACAAGCTTAACTATGGCTACACCTTC. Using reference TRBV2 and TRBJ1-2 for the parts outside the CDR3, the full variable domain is EPEVTQTPSHQVTQMGQEVILRCVPISNHLYFYWYRQILGQKVEFLVSFYNNEISEKSEIFDDQFSVERPDGSNFTLKIRSTKLEDSAMYFCASTERDKLNYGYTFGSGTRLTVV.

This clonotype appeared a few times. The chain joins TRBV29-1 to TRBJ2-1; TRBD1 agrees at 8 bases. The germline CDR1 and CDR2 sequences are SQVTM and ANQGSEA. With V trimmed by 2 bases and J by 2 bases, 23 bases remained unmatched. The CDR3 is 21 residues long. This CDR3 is CSVERGQGADLVGSTYNEQFF. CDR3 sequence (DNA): TGCAGCGTTGAAAGGGGGCAGGGGGCGGATTTGGTCGGGAGTACCTACAATGAGCAGTTCTTC.

The CDR3 here is CSATQGVGQPQHF. The CDR3 DNA follows: TGCAGTGCGACCCAGGGGGTGGGTCAGCCCCAGCATTTT. The chain is built from TRBV20-1 and TRBJ1-5; 7 nucleotides align to TRBD1. There are 13 residues in the CDR3. Trimming took 6 bases from V and 6 from J; bases not matched to a gene: 8. CDR1 DFQATT and CDR2 SNEGSKA come from the germline V gene (reference sequence).

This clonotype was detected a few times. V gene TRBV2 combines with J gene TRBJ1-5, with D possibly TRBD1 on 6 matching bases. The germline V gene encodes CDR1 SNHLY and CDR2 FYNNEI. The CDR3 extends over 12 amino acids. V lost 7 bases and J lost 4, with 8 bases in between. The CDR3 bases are TGTGCCAGCAACAGGGATAATCAGCCCCAGCATTTT. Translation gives CASNRDNQPQHF. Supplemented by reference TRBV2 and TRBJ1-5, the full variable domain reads EPEVTQTPSHQVTQMGQEVILRCVPISNHLYFYWYRQILGQKVEFLVSFYNNEISEKSEIFDDQFSVERPDGSNFTLKIRSTKLEDSAMYFCASNRDNQPQHFGDGTRLSIL.

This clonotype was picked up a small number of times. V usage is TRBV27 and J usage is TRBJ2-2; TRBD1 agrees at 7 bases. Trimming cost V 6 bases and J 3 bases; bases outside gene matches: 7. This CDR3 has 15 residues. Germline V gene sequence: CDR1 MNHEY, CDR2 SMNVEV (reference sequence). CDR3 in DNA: TGTGCCAGCAGGAACAGGGGTATAGACACCGGGGAGCTGTTTTTT. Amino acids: CASRNRGIDTGELFF.

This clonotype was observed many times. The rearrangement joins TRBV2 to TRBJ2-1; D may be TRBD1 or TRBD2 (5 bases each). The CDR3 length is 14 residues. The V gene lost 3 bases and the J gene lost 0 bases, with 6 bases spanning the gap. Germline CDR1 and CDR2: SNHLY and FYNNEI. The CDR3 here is CASSEGVSYNEQFF. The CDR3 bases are TGTGCCAGCAGTGAGGGGGTCTCCTACAATGAGCAGTTCTTC.

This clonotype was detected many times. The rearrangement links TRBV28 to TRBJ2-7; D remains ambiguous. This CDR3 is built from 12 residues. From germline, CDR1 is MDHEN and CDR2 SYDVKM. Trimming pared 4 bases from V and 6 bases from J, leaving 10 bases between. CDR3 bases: TGTGCCAGCAGTTCACCCCTCCTCGAGCAGTACTTC. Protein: CASSSPLLEQYF.

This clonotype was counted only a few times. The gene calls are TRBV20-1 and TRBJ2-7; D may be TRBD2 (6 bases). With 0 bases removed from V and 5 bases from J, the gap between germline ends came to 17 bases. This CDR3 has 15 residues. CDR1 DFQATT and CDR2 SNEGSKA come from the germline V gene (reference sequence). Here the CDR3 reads CSARDLDGGTDEQYF. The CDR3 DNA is TGCAGTGCTAGAGATCTCGATGGAGGGACCGACGAGCAGTACTTC.